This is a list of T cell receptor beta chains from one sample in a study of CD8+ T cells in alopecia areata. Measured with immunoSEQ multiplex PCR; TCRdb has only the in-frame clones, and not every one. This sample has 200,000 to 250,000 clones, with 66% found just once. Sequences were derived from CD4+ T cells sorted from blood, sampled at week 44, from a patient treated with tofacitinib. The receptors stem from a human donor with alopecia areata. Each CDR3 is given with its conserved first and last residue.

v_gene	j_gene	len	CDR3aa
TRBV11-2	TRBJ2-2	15	CASSLGTVNTGELFF
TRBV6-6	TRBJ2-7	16	CASSYSWTSPRYEQYF
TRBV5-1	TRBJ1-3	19	CASSLEPGTTDSSGNTIYF
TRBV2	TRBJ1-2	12	CASGTLNYGYTF
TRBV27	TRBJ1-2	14	CASSPSTRGNGYTF
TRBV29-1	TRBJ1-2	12	CSVDRQGDGYTF
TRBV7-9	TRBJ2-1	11	CASRAGEEQFF
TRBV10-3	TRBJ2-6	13	CAIRESGANVLTF
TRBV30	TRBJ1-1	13	CAWGRDRNTEAFF
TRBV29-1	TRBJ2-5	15	CSVALWAGSKETQYF
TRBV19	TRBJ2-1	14	CASSIGDSYNEQFF
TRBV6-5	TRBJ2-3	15	CASSYGGGSTDTQYF
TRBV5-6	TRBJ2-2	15	CASSPPPGAIGELFF
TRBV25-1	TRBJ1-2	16	CASSATGTKANYGYTF
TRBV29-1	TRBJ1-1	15	CSVGATPVVNTEAFF
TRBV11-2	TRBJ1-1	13	CASSFGQDWEAFF
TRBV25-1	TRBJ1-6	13	CASSSTGDSPLHF
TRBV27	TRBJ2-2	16	CASSLSPGSNTGELFF
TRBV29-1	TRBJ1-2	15	CSVASTTGGFRGYTF
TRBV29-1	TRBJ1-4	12	CSVAGTNEKLFF
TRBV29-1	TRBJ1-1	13	CSALGDTRAEAFF
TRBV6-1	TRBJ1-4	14	CASSENSGAGKLFF
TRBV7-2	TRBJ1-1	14	CASSRGDPGAEAFF
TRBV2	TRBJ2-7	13	CASSGAGPYEQYF
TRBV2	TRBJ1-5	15	CASRESTGGNQPQHF
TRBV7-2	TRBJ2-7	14	CASSPTPGSYEQYF
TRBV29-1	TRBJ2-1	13	CSVPGQGHNEQFF
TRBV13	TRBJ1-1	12	CASSLKTVPAFF
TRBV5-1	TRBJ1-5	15	CASSLTSGGAQPQHF
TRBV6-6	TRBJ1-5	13	CATRGGRSSPQHF
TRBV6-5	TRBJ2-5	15	CASRKGPAIQETQYF
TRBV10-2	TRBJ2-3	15	CASSVGTSGDGTQYF
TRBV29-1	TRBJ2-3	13	CSVDRTGVDTQYF
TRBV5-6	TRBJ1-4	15	CASSLGGGLGEKLFF
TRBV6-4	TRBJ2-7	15	CASSVRQGASYEQYF
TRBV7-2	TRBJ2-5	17	CASSLAGLAGVQETQYF
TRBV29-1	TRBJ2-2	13	CSVRTGGTGELFF
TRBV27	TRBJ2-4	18	CASSSRKDRALAKNIQYF
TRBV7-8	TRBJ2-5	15	CASSRSHSYQETQYF
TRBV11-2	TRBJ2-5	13	CASRQGSQETQYF
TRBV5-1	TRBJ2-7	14	CASSLESGAYEQYF
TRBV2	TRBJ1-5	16	CASRAAGGAGNQPQHF
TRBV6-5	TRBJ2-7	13	CASRTGSRDEQYF
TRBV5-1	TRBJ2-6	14	CASSLVPGANVLTF
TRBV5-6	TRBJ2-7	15	CASCTKTGATYEQYF
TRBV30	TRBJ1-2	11	CAWLNNYGYTF
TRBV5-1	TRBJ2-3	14	CASSVTSGGNTQYF
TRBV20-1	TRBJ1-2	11	CSATDGDGYTF
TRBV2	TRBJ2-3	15	CASSPGTGTTDTQYF
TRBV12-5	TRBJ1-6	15	CASDLGGLENSPLHF
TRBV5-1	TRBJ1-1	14	CASSPGFDNTEAFF
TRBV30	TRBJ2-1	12	CAWATRWNEQFF
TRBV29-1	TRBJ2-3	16	CSLKGDTGGSTDTQYF